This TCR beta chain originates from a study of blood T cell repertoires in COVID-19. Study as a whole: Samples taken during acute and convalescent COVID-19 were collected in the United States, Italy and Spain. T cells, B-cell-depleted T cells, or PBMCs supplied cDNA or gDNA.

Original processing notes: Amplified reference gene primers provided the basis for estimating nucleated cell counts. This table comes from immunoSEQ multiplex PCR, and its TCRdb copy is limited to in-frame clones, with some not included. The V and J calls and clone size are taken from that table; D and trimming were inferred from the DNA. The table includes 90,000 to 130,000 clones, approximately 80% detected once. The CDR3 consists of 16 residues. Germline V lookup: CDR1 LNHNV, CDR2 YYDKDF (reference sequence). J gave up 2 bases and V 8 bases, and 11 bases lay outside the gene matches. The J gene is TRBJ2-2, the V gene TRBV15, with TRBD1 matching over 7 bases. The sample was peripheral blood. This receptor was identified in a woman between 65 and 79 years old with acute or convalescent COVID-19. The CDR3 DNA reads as TGTGCCACCTCAACCGGGAAGGGGGCCAACACCGGGGAGCTGTTTTTT. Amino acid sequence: CATSTGKGANTGELFF. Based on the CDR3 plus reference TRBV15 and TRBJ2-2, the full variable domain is DAMVIQNPRYQVTQFGKPVTLSCSQTLNHNVMYWYQQKSSQAPKLLFHYYDKDFNNEADTPDNFQSRRPNTSFCFLDIRSPGLGDTAMYLCATSTGKGANTGELFFGEGSRLTVL.